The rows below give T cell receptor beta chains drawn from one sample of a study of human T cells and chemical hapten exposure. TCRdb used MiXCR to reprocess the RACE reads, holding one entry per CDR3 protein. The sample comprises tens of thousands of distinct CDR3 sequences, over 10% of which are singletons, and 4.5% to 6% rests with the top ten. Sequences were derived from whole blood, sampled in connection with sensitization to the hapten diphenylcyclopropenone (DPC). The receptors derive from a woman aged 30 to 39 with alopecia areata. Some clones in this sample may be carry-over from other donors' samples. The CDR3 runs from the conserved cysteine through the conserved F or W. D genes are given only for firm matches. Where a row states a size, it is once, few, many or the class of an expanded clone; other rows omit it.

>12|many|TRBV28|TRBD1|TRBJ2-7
CASRDRAYEQYF
TGTGCCAGCAGGGACAGGGCCTACGAGCAGTACTTC
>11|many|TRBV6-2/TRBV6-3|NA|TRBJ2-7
CASNNGGEQYF
TGTGCCAGCAACAACGGAGGGGAGCAGTACTTC
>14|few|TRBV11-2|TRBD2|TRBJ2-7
CASSDSGSPYEQYF
TGTGCCAGCAGTGATAGCGGGAGTCCCTACGAGCAGTACTTC
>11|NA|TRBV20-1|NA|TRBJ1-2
CSARDRVGYTF
TGCAGTGCTAGAGATAGGGTAGGCTACACCTTC
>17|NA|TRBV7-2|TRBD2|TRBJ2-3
CASSRRIAGAGTDTQYF
TGTGCCAGCAGCCGTAGGATAGCGGGAGCGGGAACAGATACGCAGTATTTT
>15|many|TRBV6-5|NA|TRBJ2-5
CASSYPGTDQETQYF
TGTGCCAGCAGTTACCCCGGTACAGATCAAGAGACCCAGTACTTC
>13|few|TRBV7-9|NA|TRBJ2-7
CASSLGALYEQYF
TGTGCCAGCAGCCTCGGGGCCCTCTACGAGCAGTACTTC
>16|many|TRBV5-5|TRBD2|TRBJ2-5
CASSLPLAGSQETQYF
TGTGCCAGCAGCTTGCCCCTAGCGGGGTCTCAAGAGACCCAGTACTTC
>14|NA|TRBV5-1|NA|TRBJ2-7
CASSFEATLYEQYF
TGCGCCAGCAGCTTCGAGGCCACTTTGTACGAGCAGTACTTC
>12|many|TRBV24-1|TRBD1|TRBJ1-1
CATSDRGQRVFF
TGTGCCACCAGTGATAGGGGACAGCGGGTTTTCTTT
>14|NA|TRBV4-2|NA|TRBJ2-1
CASSQDLTGNEQFF
TGTGCCAGCAGCCAAGATTTGACAGGCAATGAGCAGTTCTTC
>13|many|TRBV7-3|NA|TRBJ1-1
CASSFDGDTEAFF
TGTGCCAGCAGCTTTGATGGCGACACTGAAGCTTTCTTT
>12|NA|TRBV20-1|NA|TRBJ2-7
CSAEARPYEQYF
TGCAGTGCAGAGGCGAGGCCCTACGAGCAGTACTTC
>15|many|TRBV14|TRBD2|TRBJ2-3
CASKKTSGYTDTQYF
TGTGCCAGCAAGAAGACTAGCGGGTACACAGATACGCAGTATTTT
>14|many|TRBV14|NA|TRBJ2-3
CASSQGGLWDTQYF
TGTGCCAGCAGTCAGGGAGGACTGTGGGATACGCAGTATTTT
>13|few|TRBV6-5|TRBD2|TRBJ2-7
CATQTSGSGEQYF
TGTGCCACTCAGACTAGCGGGAGTGGCGAGCAGTACTTC
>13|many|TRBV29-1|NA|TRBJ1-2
CSVEAGGGYGYTF
TGCAGCGTTGAGGCGGGGGGCGGCTATGGCTACACCTTC
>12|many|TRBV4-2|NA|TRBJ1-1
CASSHDGPEAFF
TGTGCCAGCAGCCATGATGGGCCTGAAGCTTTCTTT
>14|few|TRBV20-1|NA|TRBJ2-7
CSSSTRDHSYEQYF
TGCAGTTCGTCAACCCGGGACCACTCCTACGAGCAGTACTTC
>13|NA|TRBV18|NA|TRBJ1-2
CASSLGGNYGYTF
TGTGCCAGCTCACTTGGGGGGAACTATGGCTACACCTTC
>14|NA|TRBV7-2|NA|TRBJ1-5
CASSLDPSNQPQHF
TGTGCCAGCAGCTTAGATCCTAGCAATCAGCCCCAGCATTTT
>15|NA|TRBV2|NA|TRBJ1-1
CASSEGYSRFAEAFF
TGTGCCAGCAGTGAGGGCTACTCCCGTTTCGCTGAAGCTTTCTTT
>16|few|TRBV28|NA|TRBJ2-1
CASSDTRGVNYNEQFF
TGTGCCAGCAGTGATACTAGGGGGGTAAACTACAATGAGCAGTTCTTC
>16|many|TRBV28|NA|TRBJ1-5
CASSLAAATQNQPQHF
TGTGCCAGCAGTTTGGCGGCAGCGACCCAAAATCAGCCCCAGCATTTT
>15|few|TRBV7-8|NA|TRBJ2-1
CASSFLAGSYNEQFF
TGTGCCAGCAGCTTCCTGGCTGGGTCCTACAATGAGCAGTTCTTC
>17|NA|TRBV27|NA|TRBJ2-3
CASSLLLSGTGTDTQYF
TGTGCCAGCAGTCTCTTACTCTCAGGGACTGGCACAGATACGCAGTATTTT
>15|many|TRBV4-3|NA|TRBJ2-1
CASSRGRTPYNEQFF
TGCGCCAGCAGCCGAGGGAGAACCCCCTACAATGAGCAGTTCTTC
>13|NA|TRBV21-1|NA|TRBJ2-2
CASSKGRTGELFF
TGTGCCAGCAGCAAAGGGAGGACCGGGGAGCTGTTTTTT
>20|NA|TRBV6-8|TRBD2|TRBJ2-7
CASSYFRPGLAGFTFYEQYF
TGTGCCAGCAGTTACTTTCGACCGGGACTAGCGGGTTTTACCTTCTACGAGCAGTACTTC
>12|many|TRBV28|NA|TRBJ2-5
CAVLSYQETQYF
TGTGCCGTCCTCAGTTACCAAGAGACCCAGTACTTC
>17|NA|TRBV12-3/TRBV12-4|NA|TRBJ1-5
CASSFGRGTGRNQPQHF
TGTGCCAGCAGTTTCGGACGAGGAACAGGGCGCAATCAGCCCCAGCATTTT
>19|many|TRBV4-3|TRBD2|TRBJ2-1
CASSRSLELAGGAYNEQFF
TGCGCCAGCAGCCGATCGCTGGAACTAGCGGGAGGGGCCTACAATGAGCAGTTCTTC
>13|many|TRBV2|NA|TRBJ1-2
CASSNSANYGYTF
TGTGCCAGCAGTAACAGTGCTAACTATGGCTACACCTTC
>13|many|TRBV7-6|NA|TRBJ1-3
CASSLASGNTIYF
TGTGCCAGCAGCTTGGCAAGTGGAAACACCATATATTTT
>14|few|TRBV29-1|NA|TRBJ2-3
CSVVASPASDTQYF
TGCAGCGTTGTTGCGAGTCCAGCATCAGATACGCAGTATTTT
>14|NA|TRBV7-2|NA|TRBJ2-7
CASSPRLERDEQYF
TGTGCCAGCAGCCCAAGACTAGAGAGGGACGAGCAGTACTTC
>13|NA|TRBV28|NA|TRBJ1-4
CASSLGLEEKLFF
TGTGCCAGCAGTTTAGGTCTCGAAGAAAAACTGTTTTTT
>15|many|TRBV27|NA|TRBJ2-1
CASSFLGSQYNEQFF
TGTGCCAGCAGTTTCCTGGGATCACAATACAATGAGCAGTTCTTC
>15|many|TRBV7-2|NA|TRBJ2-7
CASSSNGRQGGEQYF
TGTGCCAGCAGCTCAAACGGACGGCAGGGCGGCGAGCAGTACTTC
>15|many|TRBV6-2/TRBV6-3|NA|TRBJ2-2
CASSLTRRHSGELFF
TGTGCCAGCAGTTTGACTAGGCGACACTCCGGGGAGCTGTTTTTT
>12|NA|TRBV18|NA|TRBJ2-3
CASSGSRDTQYF
TGTGCCAGCTCAGGCAGTCGGGATACGCAGTATTTT
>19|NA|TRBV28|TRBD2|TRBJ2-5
CASSPSSGLAGGLQETQYF
TGTGCCAGCAGTCCTTCCTCGGGACTAGCGGGAGGACTTCAAGAGACCCAGTACTTC
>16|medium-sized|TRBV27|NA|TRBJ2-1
CASSPLGTPPHDEQFF
TGTGCCAGCAGTCCTCTTGGGACTCCCCCGCATGATGAGCAGTTCTTC
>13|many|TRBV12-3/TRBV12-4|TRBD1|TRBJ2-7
CASSLMAGGEQYF
TGTGCCAGCAGTTTAATGGCAGGGGGCGAGCAGTACTTC
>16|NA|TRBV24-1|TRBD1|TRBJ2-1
CATSDPGQGGYNEQFF
TGTGCCACCAGTGATCCGGGACAGGGGGGGTACAATGAGCAGTTCTTC
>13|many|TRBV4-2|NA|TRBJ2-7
CASSQVLGGEQYF
TGTGCCAGCAGCCAAGTCCTGGGCGGCGAGCAGTACTTC
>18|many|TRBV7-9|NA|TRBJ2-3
CASSSRAILRRDTDTQYF
TGTGCCAGCAGCTCACGAGCGATACTTCGGCGAGACACAGATACGCAGTATTTT
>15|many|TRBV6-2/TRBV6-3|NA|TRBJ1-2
CASSQEPTENYGYTF
TGTGCCAGCAGCCAAGAACCCACCGAGAACTATGGCTACACCTTC
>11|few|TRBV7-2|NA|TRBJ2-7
CASSPKGEQYF
TGTGCCAGCAGCCCCAAGGGCGAGCAGTACTTC
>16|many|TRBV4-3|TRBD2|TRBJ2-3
CASSQELGLAIDTQYF
TGCGCCAGCAGCCAAGAGCTCGGACTAGCGATAGATACGCAGTATTTT
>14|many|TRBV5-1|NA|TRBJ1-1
CASSLMRGDTEAFF
TGCGCCAGCAGCTTGATGCGGGGGGACACTGAAGCTTTCTTT
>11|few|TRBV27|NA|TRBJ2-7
CASRGSGEQYF
TGTGCCAGCAGGGGGTCGGGCGAGCAGTACTTC